This T cell receptor (beta chain) was captured in a study of blood T cell repertoires in COVID-19 (TCRdb year 2020). The study in broad terms: The collaborator samples originated in the United States, Italy and Spain and spanned the acute and convalescent phases of COVID-19. Samples were obtained from the ongoing ImmuneRACE study (first 160 participants) and from 1,254 subjects provided by 6 global collaborators. The material from the prospective study consisted of cDNA or gDNA derived from T cells, B-cell-depleted T cells, or PBMCs. A freely available public database, intended as a resource for researchers studying the immune response to SARS-CoV-2, is where the repertoires were released. Where available, HLA class I and class II types were taken from metadata supplied by the sample provider and were not determined by assay-based typing. Subjects who had been exposed to COVID-19, were actively infected with it, or had recovered from it provided the deeply sampled blood TCRbeta repertoires that made up the dataset. A de-identified subject ID, COVID-19 status, age in years and sex were almost always included in the sample metadata. Broader findings and caveats from the paper: Clinical and demographic metadata were provided uncurated, with the amount varying by source and participant.

The immunoSEQ Assay, a bias-controlled multiplex PCR, was used to amplify TCRbeta CDR3 regions from genomic DNA. Regarding the original processing steps: Nucleated cell counts per sample were estimated from amplification of reference gene primers within the assay. To quantify the absolute abundance of each unique TCRbeta CDR3 rearrangement, sequence reads were collapsed and filtered. Productive Simpson clonality was computed per sample as the square root of Simpson's diversity index over productive rearrangements. This is the immuneACCESS table as TCRdb keeps it, with only in-frame sequences that have V and J called. A part of the clones is gone; compared with another copy, unresolved V genes explain less than half, and the rest is unexplained. The V and J calls and clone size are taken from that table; D and trimming were inferred from the DNA. Present in this sample are under 150,000 clones, roughly 81% of which were seen just once. Together, the top ten hold 3.4% of the sample.

Whole blood was collected in K2EDTA tubes by collaborating institutions according to the institutions' own protocols. Collaborator samples were shipped for TCRbeta analysis as frozen whole blood, isolated PBMCs, or DNA extracted from either sample type. From cysteine to phenylalanine, the CDR3 is 13 amino acids long. The entry retains the CDR3 DNA only, 39 bases that are in frame from base 1. V gives up 4 bases and J gives up 5 bases, and the segment between their germline ends measures 11 bases. The germline V gene (reference sequence) provides CDR1 LNHDA and CDR2 SQIVND. On this clone itself: The antigen it recognizes is unknown. No base quality values were provided; no much bigger clone lies one nucleotide off.

The receptor comes from a man in his forties with acute or convalescent COVID-19. Material for sequencing was peripheral blood. The chain employs TRBV19 and TRBJ1-1; TRBD1 is a weak D gene call, 5 bases matching. The DNA sequence follows: TGTGCCAGTAGTACAGGGAAGGGAACTGAAGCTTTCTTT. The resulting protein is CASSTGKGTEAFF.